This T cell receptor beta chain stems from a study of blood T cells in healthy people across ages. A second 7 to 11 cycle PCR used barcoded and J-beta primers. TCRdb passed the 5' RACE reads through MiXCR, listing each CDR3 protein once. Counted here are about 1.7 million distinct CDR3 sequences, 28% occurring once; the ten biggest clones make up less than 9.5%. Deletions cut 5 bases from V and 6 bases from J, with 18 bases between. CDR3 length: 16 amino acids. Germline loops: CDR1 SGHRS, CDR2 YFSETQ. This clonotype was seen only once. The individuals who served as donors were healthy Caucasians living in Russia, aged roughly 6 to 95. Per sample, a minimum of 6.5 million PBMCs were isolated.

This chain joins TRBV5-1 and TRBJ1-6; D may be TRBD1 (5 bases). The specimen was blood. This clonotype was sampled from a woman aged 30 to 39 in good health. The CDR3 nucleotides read TGCGCCAGCAGGGACCTTGGACAAGTGGCTAATTCACCCCTCCACTTT. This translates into CASRDLGQVANSPLHF. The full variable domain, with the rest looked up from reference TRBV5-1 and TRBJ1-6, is KAGVTQTPRYLIKTRGQQVTLSCSPISGHRSVSWYQQTPGQGLQFLFEYFSETQRNKGNFPGRFSGRQFSNSRSEMNVSTLELGDSALYLCASRDLGQVANSPLHFGNGTRLTVT.